The 30 T cell receptor beta chains below were found in one sample sequenced in a study of the immune and genomic landscape of osteosarcoma. Here immunoSEQ multiplex PCR was the method, and the copy in TCRdb shows in-frame clones only, minus some. This sample has roughly 400 clones, with about 88% found just once. The sample taken for sequencing was tumor tissue from a local recurrence in the femur. The source is a girl under 18 with osteosarcoma.

The chain carries TRBV27 and TRBJ2-3; D unresolved. The length of the CDR3 is 15 residues. Germline V gene lookup returns CDR1 MNHEY and CDR2 SMNVEV (reference sequence). V lost 3 bases to trimming and J lost 2 bases, with 12 bases between them. CDR3 residues: CASSFFGRDTDTQYF. Written as DNA, the CDR3 is TGTGCCAGCAGTTTTTTTGGTAGGGACACAGATACGCAGTATTTT.

The chain has TRBV27 and TRBJ2-7; weak D call: TRBD2 (5 bases). The germline V gene has CDR1 MNHEY and CDR2 SMNVEV (reference sequence). The CDR3 has 14 amino acids. V was clipped by 8 bases and J by 3 bases, with 17 bases between them. The CDR3 nucleotides read TGTGCCAGCGGGTCACTAGAGCGGTTCTACGAGCAGTACTTC. Translated: CASGSLERFYEQYF.

The genes are TRBV7-2 and TRBJ2-5; 11 bases map to TRBD2. The assigned J gene may be wrong: the sequence end matches TRBJ2-7 better. This CDR3 is built from 14 residues. Germline V gives CDR1 SGHTA, CDR2 FQGNSA. The CDR3 loop is CASSFTSGSHEQYF. The CDR3 coding sequence is TGTGCCAGCAGCTTCACTAGCGGGAGTCACGAGCAGTACTTC.

The chain employs TRBV7-6 and TRBJ2-3, with a weak D call TRBD2 (6 bases). Between the trimmed V and J ends, which lost 5 bases and 0 bases, there was a span of 12 bases. Germline V gives CDR1 SGHVS, CDR2 FNYEAQ. The CDR3 is 15 residues long. The CDR3 region is CASSRLGTSTDTQYF. The CDR3 nucleotides are TGTGCCAGCAGCCGCTTAGGGACTAGCACAGATACGCAGTATTTT.

V and J are TRBV7-8 and TRBJ1-3, with 7 nucleotides matching TRBD1. CDR1 and CDR2 from the germline V gene are SGHVS and FQNEAQ. The CDR3 is made up of 16 amino acids. Trimming cost V 1 base and J 2 bases; bases outside gene matches: 5. CDR3 sequence (DNA): TGTGCCAGCAGCTTAGATAGCCAGGGGGCTGGAAACACCATATATTTT. Encoded protein: CASSLDSQGAGNTIYF.

In DNA, the CDR3 is TGTGCCAGCAGTTTATCACCCCCCCGGGACAATACCTACGAGCAGTACTTC. Its protein is CASSLSPPRDNTYEQYF. This chain joins TRBV27 and TRBJ2-7; D might be TRBD1 (6 bases). V lost 0 bases and J lost 2, with 17 bases in between. Germline CDR1 reads MNHEY; CDR2 reads SMNVEV (reference sequence). The CDR3 is 17 amino acids.

The genes are TRBV12-5 and TRBJ2-7; 12 bases fit TRBD2. Looked up from germline, CDR1 is LGHNT and CDR2 is FRNRAP. This CDR3 spans 24 amino acids. Unmatched junction bases numbered 29, after V lost 5 bases and J lost 0 bases. The CDR3 here is CASGPPRQAGLAGPFQYCSYEQYF. CDR3 DNA sequence: TGTGCTAGTGGTCCACCGCGACAAGCGGGACTAGCGGGTCCCTTCCAATATTGCTCCTACGAGCAGTACTTC.

The chain is built from TRBV6-1 and TRBJ1-2, with 7 bases aligning to TRBD1. The CDR3 is 13 amino acids. Trimming removed 2 bases from V and 8 bases from J; junction bases left unmatched: 5. The germline V gene encodes CDR1 MNHNS and CDR2 SASEGT. CDR3 loop: CASSEKGARGYTF. The CDR3 nucleotides read TGTGCCAGCAGTGAAAAGGGGGCACGGGGCTACACCTTC.

This rearrangement joins TRBV7-2 to TRBJ2-1; 7 nucleotides agree with TRBD1. This CDR3 is built from 14 residues. V was pared by 4 bases and J by 9 bases, with 9 bases of the junction left unmatched. Per germline, CDR1 SGHTA and CDR2 FQGNSA. The CDR3 coding sequence is TGTGCCAGCAGCTCATCGACCGACAGGGTTGAGCAGTTCTTC. Encoded protein: CASSSSTDRVEQFF.

V gene TRBV28 combines with J gene TRBJ2-3; 9 bases map to TRBD2. The J segment lost 3 bases and the V segment lost 5 bases, leaving 6 bases of the junction unmatched. Germline CDR1 reads MDHEN; CDR2 reads SYDVKM. CDR3 length equals 15 residues. The CDR3 protein is CASSATSGLTDTQYF. The DNA for the CDR3 is TGTGCCAGCAGTGCGACTAGCGGCCTTACAGATACGCAGTATTTT.

The V gene is TRBV20-1, the J gene TRBJ2-1; the D gene is possibly TRBD2 (5 bases). CDR3 size: 11 residues. V lost 5 bases to trimming and J lost 13 bases, with 15 bases between them. Germline V CDR1 and CDR2: DFQATT, SNEGSKA (reference sequence). CDR3 nucleotide sequence: TGCAGTGCTTCTGATTCTAGCACCCAGTTCTTC. This encodes CSASDSSTQFF.

This rearrangement joins TRBV18 to TRBJ2-2, with D possibly being TRBD1 (5 bases). The CDR3 consists of 12 residues. The ends were cut back, 3 bases at V and 8 bases at J, with 7 bases in the middle. Germline CDR1 and CDR2: KGHSH and LQKENI. CDR3 amino acids: CASSPNRGELFF. CDR3 DNA sequence: TGTGCCAGCTCACCCAACAGGGGGGAGCTGTTTTTT. Full variable domain (rest looked up from reference TRBV18 and TRBJ2-2): NAGVMQNPRHLVRRRGQEARLRCSPMKGHSHVYWYRQLPEEGLKFMVYLQKENIIDESGMPKERFSAEFPKEGPSILRIQQVVRGDSAAYFCASSPNRGELFFGEGSRLTVL.

V and J are TRBV6-4 and TRBJ2-5, with 8 bases lining up with TRBD2. This CDR3 has 15 residues. Germline values: CDR1 MRHNA, CDR2 SNTAGT. V lost 3 bases, J lost 2 bases, and 5 bases stayed unmatched. This chain's CDR3 is CASSEVAGKQETQYF. The CDR3 DNA sequence: TGTGCCAGCAGTGAAGTAGCGGGAAAACAAGAGACCCAGTACTTC.

CDR3 residues: CASSQETGGAETQYF. The CDR3 bases are TGTGCCAGCAGCCAAGAGACGGGGGGCGCAGAGACCCAGTACTTC. The V gene is TRBV4-2, the J gene TRBJ2-5, with D possibly being TRBD2 (7 bases). The CDR3 contains 15 residues. Between the trimmed V and J ends, which lost 0 bases and 4 bases, there was a span of 12 bases. Germline V gene lookup returns CDR1 LGHNA and CDR2 YNFKEQ.

This chain connects TRBV18 to TRBJ2-7; D unresolved. The germline CDR1 and CDR2 sequences are KGHSH and LQKENI. The CDR3 runs to 14 residues. Trimming pared 0 bases from V and 6 bases from J, leaving 12 bases between. The DNA for the CDR3 is TGTGCCAGCTCACCACCTCAAGGTTCGCCCGAGCAGTACTTC. Amino acid sequence: CASSPPQGSPEQYF.

The chain recombines TRBV19 with TRBJ2-1, with D perhaps TRBD2 (5 bases). The V end was cut by 3 bases, the J end by 2 bases, with 14 bases between. Germline loops: CDR1 LNHDA, CDR2 SQIVND (reference sequence). The CDR3 is 16 amino acids. The DNA of the CDR3 is TGTGCCAGTAGTATTGGGTTAGCGCCCGCCTACAATGAGCAGTTCTTC. Its protein product is CASSIGLAPAYNEQFF.

The chain carries TRBV25-1 and TRBJ2-2, with 13 bases fitting TRBD2. Germline assignment: CDR1 MGHDK and CDR2 SYGVNS. V dropped 2 bases and J dropped 4; count of bases not matched to a gene: 7. This CDR3 is 18 amino acids long. The DNA for the CDR3 is TGTGCCAGCAGTGAACCCCGGACTAGCGGGAGCCTCACCGGGGAGCTGTTTTTT. The encoded protein is CASSEPRTSGSLTGELFF. The entire variable domain, with the rest obtained from reference TRBV25-1 and TRBJ2-2, is as follows: EADIYQTPRYLVIGTGKKITLECSQTMGHDKMYWYQQDPGMELHLIHYSYGVNSTEKGDLSSESTVSRIRTEHFPLTLESARPSHTSQYLCASSEPRTSGSLTGELFFGEGSRLTVL.

This clone was counted only a few times. The chain couples TRBV29-1 to TRBJ1-2; 11 nucleotides line up with TRBD1. The CDR3 extends over 14 amino acids. Germline V gene data show CDR1 as SQVTM and CDR2 as ANQGSEA. The V gene end was trimmed by 5 bases and the J gene end by 8 bases; junction bases not matched to a gene: 10. CDR3 protein: CSVPPGQGGSGYTF. The CDR3 nucleotides are TGCAGCGTTCCACCGGGACAGGGGGGTTCGGGCTACACCTTC.

This clone was counted only a few times. The chain couples TRBV7-6 to TRBJ2-7, with 14 nucleotides matching TRBD2. From germline, CDR1 is SGHVS and CDR2 FNYEAQ. CDR3 size: 19 residues. Trimming at V came to 7 bases and at J to 0 bases, leaving 14 bases not matched to a gene. For the CDR3, the DNA is TGTGCCAGCAATATTACCATGGGGGGGACTAGCGGGAGCTCCTACGAGCAGTACTTC. Protein product: CASNITMGGTSGSSYEQYF. Looking up the rest from reference TRBV7-6 and TRBJ2-7 gives the full variable domain: GAGVSQSPRYKVTKRGQDVALRCDPISGHVSLYWYRQALGQGPEFLTYFNYEAQQDKSGLPNDRFSAERPEGSISTLTIQRTEQRDSAMYRCASNITMGGTSGSSYEQYFGPGTRLTVT.

The chain couples TRBV5-5 to TRBJ1-1; no firm D call. Germline loops: CDR1 SGHKS, CDR2 YYEKEE (reference sequence). The CDR3 consists of 15 residues. V lost 0 bases, J lost 4 bases, and 13 bases lay in between. CDR3: CASSLDRAGGTEAFF. The CDR3 nucleotides read TGTGCCAGCAGCTTGGATAGGGCCGGAGGCACTGAAGCTTTCTTT. Full variable domain (remainder filled in from reference TRBV5-5 and TRBJ1-1): DAGVTQSPTHLIKTRGQQVTLRCSPISGHKSVSWYQQVLGQGPQFIFQYYEKEERGRGNFPDRFSARQFPNYSSELNVNALLLGDSALYLCASSLDRAGGTEAFFGQGTRLTVV.

The chain carries TRBV5-1 and TRBJ1-4, with a weak D call TRBD1 (5 bases). Trimming removed 6 bases at V and 2 bases at J, with 17 bases between. CDR3 length: 16 amino acids. Germline V lookup: CDR1 SGHRS, CDR2 YFSETQ. In nucleotides, the CDR3 is TGCGCCAGCAAGGAGAGAGGGGACGCGACTAATGAAAAACTGTTTTTT. Translated, it gives CASKERGDATNEKLFF.

V is TRBV29-1 and J is TRBJ2-3, with TRBD1 identical over 8 bases. The germline CDR1 and CDR2 sequences are SQVTM and ANQGSEA. The V and J ends lost 3 bases and 5 bases, in that order; junction bases with no gene match: 13. This CDR3 contains 16 residues. The CDR3 here is CSVEILGQGAGDTQYF. The CDR3 DNA sequence: TGCAGCGTTGAGATATTAGGGCAGGGGGCCGGAGATACGCAGTATTTT.

This clone showed up just once. The chain recombines TRBV6-4 with TRBJ2-1; perhaps TRBD1 as D (5 bases). The CDR3 has 15 amino acids. Germline V gives CDR1 MRHNA, CDR2 SNTAGT. The V gene lost 3 bases and the J gene lost 0 bases, with 9 bases spanning the gap. CDR3 nucleotide sequence: TGTGCCAGCAGTGAAGGGGTCGGCTCCTACAATGAGCAGTTCTTC. Encoded protein: CASSEGVGSYNEQFF.

V usage is TRBV27 and J usage is TRBJ2-3; D tentatively reads TRBD1 or TRBD2 (6 bases each). Trimming shortened V by 6 bases and J by 0 bases, and 16 bases separated the two germline ends. Germline V gives CDR1 MNHEY, CDR2 SMNVEV (reference sequence). The CDR3 consists of 16 residues. The CDR3 DNA follows: TGTGCCAGCAGCCTCAACGAAGGGGGGAGCACAGATACGCAGTATTTT. Translation gives CASSLNEGGSTDTQYF.

The chain combines TRBV5-1 with TRBJ1-2, with a tentative D call TRBD1 (6 bases). The V end lost 2 bases, the J end lost 4 bases, and 12 bases lay between the germline ends. Germline CDR1 SGHRS, CDR2 YFSETQ. This CDR3 has 14 amino acids. The CDR3 DNA reads TGCGCCAGCAGCTTCGACGGGGGCGGCTATGGCTACACCTTC. Its translation is CASSFDGGGYGYTF.

Here the CDR3 reads CASSNRGGTGELFF. In DNA form, the CDR3 reads TGTGCCAGCAGCAACCGGGGCGGAACCGGGGAGCTGTTTTTT. The chain employs TRBV7-2 and TRBJ2-2, with D perhaps matching TRBD1 or TRBD2 (5 bases each). The CDR3 is made up of 14 amino acids. Germline loops: CDR1 SGHTA, CDR2 FQGNSA. Trimming removed 5 bases from V and 5 bases from J, with 12 bases in between.

The rearrangement links TRBV11-2 to TRBJ2-1, with TRBD2 matching over 7 bases. The germline V gene encodes CDR1 SGHAT and CDR2 FQNNGV. Losses at the gene ends were 0 bases for V and 3 bases for J; bases not matched to a gene: 2. The CDR3 extends over 15 amino acids. In DNA form, the CDR3 reads TGTGCCAGCAGCTTAGATGTAGCGGGCTACAATGAGCAGTTCTTC. Translated, it gives CASSLDVAGYNEQFF.

DNA for the CDR3: TGTGCCAGTAGCACCGGGACAAGGTATATCTACGAGCAGTACTTC. Its protein product is CASSTGTRYIYEQYF. V gene TRBV28 combines with J gene TRBJ2-7; D might be TRBD1 (6 bases). CDR3 length equals 15 residues. Germline assignment: CDR1 MDHEN and CDR2 SYDVKM. V was cut by 9 bases and J by 3 bases, with 21 bases left in between.

Regarding this clone: One end of the junction fails to match germline, which may point to a read error. The chain couples TRBV5-6 to TRBJ2-1, with D possibly being TRBD1 or TRBD2 (5 bases each). The CDR3 consists of 11 residues. Per the germline V gene, CDR1 is SGHDT and CDR2 is YYEEEE. The CDR3 region is CASSRGPIALF. The CDR3 DNA reads as TGTGCCAGCAGCCGGGGACCTATCGCCCTCTTC.

The chain employs TRBV30 and TRBJ2-2; the match to TRBD2 covers 7 bases. Germline CDR1 and CDR2: GTSNPN and SVGIG (reference sequence). Losses at the gene ends were 0 bases for V and 3 bases for J; bases not matched to a gene: 4. This CDR3 region has 15 residues. In DNA form, the CDR3 reads TGTGCCTGGAGTGTGGCAGGGAGGGACACCGGGGAGCTGTTTTTT. This translates into CAWSVAGRDTGELFF.